The T cell receptor beta chain described here comes from a study of shared clonotypes between healthy human individuals. Study details: Each donor's CD8 memory used one plate, CD8 naive two, each CD4 subset three.

CDR3 length: 15 residues. V lost 4 bases, J lost 10 bases, and 15 bases stayed unmatched. From germline, CDR1 is SGHDT and CDR2 YYEEEE. Genomic DNA from each subset was divided evenly over several immunoSEQ plates. TCRdb keeps only in-frame clones here, not all; method: immunoSEQ multiplex PCR. The table lists 1,400,000 or so clones, less than 99% of them singletons. Only Caucasian adults living in Nashville, Tennessee served as donors. The origin of this receptor is a man aged 25 to 40 in good health. Sequenced sample: naive CD4+ T cells sorted from blood. Subset indicated: CD45RA+ positively selected. The rearrangement joins TRBV5-6 to TRBJ2-3, with TRBD2 identical over 7 bases. CDR3 sequence (DNA): TGTGCCAGCAGCCCGCGGGGGAGCGCCGCGGGACCGCAGTATTTT. This sequence encodes CASSPRGSAAGPQYF.